The 3 T cell receptor beta chains below were found in one sample sequenced in a study of CD8 T cells in Susac syndrome. The authors reverse transcribed 0.5 to 1 ug RNA with random hexamers. TCRdb itself ran the immunoSEQ multiplex PCR reads through MiXCR, one entry per CDR3 protein. This table has 50,000 to 60,000 distinct CDR3 sequences, roughly nine tenths appearing once. Sequencing was done on a sample of CD8+ T cells from PBMCs. These receptors originate from a human donor in good health.

The chain combines TRBV24-1 with TRBJ2-5; no clear D. The germline V and J ends were trimmed by 5 bases and 1 base, with 7 bases remaining between them. CDR1 and CDR2 from the germline V gene are KGHDR and SFDVKD. The CDR3 contains 13 residues. The CDR3 protein is CATSGASQETQYF. CDR3 bases: TGTGCCACCAGTGGGGCTAGCCAAGAGACCCAGTACTTC.

This clonotype was observed a few times. The gene calls are TRBV29-1 and TRBJ1-4; no firm D call. The CDR3 has 16 residues. Per the germline V gene, CDR1 is SQVTM and CDR2 is ANQGSEA. V was pared by 1 base and J by 3 bases, with 15 bases between. The CDR3 DNA reads TGCAGCGTTGAAGCCGGAACGGGATCAGCTAATGAAAAACTGTTTTTT. It codes for CSVEAGTGSANEKLFF.

This CDR3 reads CASSFAGVPYEQYF. The CDR3 region has the DNA TGTGCCAGCAGCTTTGCCGGGGTACCCTACGAGCAGTACTTC. The rearrangement uses TRBV6-6 and TRBJ2-7; a weak D match, TRBD2 (5 bases). The CDR3 sequence is 14 residues long. Germline V gene sequence: CDR1 MNHNY, CDR2 SVGAGI (reference sequence). Deletions cut 6 bases from V and 2 bases from J, with 14 bases between.